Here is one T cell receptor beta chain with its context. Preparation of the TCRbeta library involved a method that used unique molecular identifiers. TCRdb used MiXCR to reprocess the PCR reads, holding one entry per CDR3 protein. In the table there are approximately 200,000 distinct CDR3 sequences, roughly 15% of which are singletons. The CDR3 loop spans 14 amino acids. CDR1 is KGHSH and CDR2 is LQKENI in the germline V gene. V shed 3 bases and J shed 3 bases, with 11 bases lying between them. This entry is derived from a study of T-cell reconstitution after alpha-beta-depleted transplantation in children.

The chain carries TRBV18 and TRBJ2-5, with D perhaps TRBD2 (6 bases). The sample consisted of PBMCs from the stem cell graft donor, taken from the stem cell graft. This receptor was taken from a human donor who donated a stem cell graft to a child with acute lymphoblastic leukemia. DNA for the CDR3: TGTGCCAGCTCACCCCTCGGAGGGGAAGAGACCCAGTACTTC. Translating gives CASSPLGGEETQYF.